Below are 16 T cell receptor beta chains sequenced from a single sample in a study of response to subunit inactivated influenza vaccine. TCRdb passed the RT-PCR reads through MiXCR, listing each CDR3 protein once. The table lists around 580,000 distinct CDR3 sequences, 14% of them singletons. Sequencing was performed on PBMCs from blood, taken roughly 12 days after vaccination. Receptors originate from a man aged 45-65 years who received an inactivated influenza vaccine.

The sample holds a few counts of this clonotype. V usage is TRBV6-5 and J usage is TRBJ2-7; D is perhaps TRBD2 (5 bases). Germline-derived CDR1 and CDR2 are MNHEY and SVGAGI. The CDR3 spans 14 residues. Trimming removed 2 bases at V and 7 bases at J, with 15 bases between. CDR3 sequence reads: CASSYGPRTGEQYF. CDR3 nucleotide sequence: TGTGCCAGCAGTTACGGCCCTAGAACGGGGGAGCAGTACTTC.

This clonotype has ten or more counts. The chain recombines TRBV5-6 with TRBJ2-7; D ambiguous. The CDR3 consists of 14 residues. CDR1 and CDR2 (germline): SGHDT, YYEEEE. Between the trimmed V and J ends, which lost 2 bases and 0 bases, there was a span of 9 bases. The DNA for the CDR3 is TGTGCCAGCAGCTTCCCAGGAAACTCCTACGAGCAGTACTTC. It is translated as CASSFPGNSYEQYF.

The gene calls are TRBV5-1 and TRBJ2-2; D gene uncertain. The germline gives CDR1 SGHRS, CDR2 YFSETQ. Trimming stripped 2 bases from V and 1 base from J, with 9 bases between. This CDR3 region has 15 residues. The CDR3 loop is CASSFRTQNTGELFF. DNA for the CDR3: TGCGCCAGCAGCTTCCGAACTCAGAACACCGGGGAGCTGTTTTTT.

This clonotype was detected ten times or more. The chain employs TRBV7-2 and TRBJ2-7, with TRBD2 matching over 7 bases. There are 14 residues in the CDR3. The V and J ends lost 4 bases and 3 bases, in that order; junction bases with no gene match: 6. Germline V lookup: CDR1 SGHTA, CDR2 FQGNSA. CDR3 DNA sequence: TGTGCCAGCAGCTGGGCCGGACTAGACTACGAGCAGTACTTC. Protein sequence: CASSWAGLDYEQYF. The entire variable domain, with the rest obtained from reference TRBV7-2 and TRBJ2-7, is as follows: GAGVSQSPSNKVTEKGKDVELRCDPISGHTALYWYRQSLGQGLEFLIYFQGNSAPDKSGLPSDRFSAERTGGSVSTLTIQRTQQEDSAVYLCASSWAGLDYEQYFGPGTRLTVT.

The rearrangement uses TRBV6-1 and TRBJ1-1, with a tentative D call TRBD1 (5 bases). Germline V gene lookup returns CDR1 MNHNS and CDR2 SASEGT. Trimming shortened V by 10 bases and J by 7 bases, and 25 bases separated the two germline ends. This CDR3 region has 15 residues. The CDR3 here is CATLQGQRATVEAFF. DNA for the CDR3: TGTGCCACCCTCCAGGGTCAACGGGCCACGGTTGAAGCTTTCTTT.

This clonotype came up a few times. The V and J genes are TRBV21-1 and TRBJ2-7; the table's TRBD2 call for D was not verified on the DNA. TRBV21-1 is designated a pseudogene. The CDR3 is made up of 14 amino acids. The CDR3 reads CASSKAPRCYEQYF. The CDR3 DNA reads TGTGCCAGCAGCAAGGCCCCGCGGTGCTACGAGCAGTACTTC.

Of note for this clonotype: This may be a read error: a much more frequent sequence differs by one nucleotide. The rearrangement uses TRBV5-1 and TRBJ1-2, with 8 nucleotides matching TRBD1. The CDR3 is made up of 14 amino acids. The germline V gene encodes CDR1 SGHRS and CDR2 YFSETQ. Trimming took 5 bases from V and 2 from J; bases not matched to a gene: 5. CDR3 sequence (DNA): TGCGCCAGCAGGGGAGGACAGGGAAACTATGGCTACACCTTC. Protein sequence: CASRGGQGNYGYTF.

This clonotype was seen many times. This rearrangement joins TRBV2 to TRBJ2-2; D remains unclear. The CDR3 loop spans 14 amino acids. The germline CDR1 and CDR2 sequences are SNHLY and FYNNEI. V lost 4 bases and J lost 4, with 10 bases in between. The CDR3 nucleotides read TGTGCCAGCAGTGCTGGGGTGGGCACCGGGGAGCTGTTTTTT. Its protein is CASSAGVGTGELFF.

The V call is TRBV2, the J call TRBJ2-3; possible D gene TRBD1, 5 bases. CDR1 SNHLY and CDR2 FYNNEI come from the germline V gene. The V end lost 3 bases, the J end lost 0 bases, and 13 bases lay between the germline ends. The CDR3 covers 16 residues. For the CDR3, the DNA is TGTGCCAGCAGTGAGGCTGACAGTCCTAGCACAGATACGCAGTATTTT. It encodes CASSEADSPSTDTQYF.

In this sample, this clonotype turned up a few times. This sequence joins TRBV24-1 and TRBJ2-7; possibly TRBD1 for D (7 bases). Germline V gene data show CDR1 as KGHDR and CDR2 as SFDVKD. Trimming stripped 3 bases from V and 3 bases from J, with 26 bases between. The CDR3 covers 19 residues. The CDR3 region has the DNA TGTGCCACCAGTGATGCCCCGGGACAGAGGACCGGGGGATACTACGAGCAGTACTTC. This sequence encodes CATSDAPGQRTGGYYEQYF.

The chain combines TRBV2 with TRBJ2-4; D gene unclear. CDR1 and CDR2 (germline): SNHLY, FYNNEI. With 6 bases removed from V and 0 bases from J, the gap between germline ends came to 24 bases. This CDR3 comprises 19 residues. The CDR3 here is CASSPMAAERLLAKNIQYF. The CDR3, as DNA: TGTGCCAGCAGCCCTATGGCGGCAGAAAGACTCCTAGCCAAAAACATTCAGTACTTC.

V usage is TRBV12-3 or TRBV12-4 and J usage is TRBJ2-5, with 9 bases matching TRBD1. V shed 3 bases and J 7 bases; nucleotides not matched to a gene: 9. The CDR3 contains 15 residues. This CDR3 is CASSLDRGPLTTQYF. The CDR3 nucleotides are TGTGCCAGCAGTTTGGACAGGGGACCCCTCACGACCCAGTACTTC.

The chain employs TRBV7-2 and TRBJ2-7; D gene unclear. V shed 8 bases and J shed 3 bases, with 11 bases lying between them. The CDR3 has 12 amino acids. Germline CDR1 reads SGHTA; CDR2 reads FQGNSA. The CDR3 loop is CASGPTSYEQYF. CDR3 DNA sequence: TGTGCCAGCGGCCCAACCAGCTACGAGCAGTACTTC.

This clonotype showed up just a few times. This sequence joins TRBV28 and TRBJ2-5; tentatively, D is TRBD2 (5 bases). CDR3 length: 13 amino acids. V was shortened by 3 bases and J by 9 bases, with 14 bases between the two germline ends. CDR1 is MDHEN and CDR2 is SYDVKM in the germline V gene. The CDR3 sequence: CASSLGRTWAQYF. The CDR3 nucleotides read TGTGCCAGCAGTTTGGGTCGGACTTGGGCCCAGTACTTC.

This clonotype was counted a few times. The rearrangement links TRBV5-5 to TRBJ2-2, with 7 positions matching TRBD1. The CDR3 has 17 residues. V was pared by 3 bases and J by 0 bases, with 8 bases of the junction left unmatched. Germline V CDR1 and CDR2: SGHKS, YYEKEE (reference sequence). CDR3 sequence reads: CASSWQRTGANTGELFF. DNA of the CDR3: TGTGCCAGCAGCTGGCAGAGGACAGGCGCGAACACCGGGGAGCTGTTTTTT.

The chain's CDR3 is CASSTEGGKGYEQYF. CDR3 nucleotides: TGTGCCAGCAGTACTGAAGGGGGGAAAGGCTACGAGCAGTACTTC. This chain links TRBV27 with TRBJ2-7; D may match TRBD1 or TRBD2 (6 bases each). The V gene's germline CDR1 is MNHEY and CDR2 SMNVEV (reference sequence). Trimming took off 5 bases at V and 3 bases at J, with 17 bases between the two ends. The CDR3 runs to 15 residues.